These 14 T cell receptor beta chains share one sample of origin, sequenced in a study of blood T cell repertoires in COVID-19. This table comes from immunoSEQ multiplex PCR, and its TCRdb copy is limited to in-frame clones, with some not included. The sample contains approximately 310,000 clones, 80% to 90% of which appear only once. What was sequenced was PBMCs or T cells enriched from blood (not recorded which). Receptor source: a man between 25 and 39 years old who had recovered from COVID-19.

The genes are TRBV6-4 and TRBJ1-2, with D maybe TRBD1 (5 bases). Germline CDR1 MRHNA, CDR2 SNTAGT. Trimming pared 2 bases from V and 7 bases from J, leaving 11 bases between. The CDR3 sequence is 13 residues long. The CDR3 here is CASSDTGSGGYTF. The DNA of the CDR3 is TGTGCCAGCAGTGACACAGGATCCGGTGGCTACACCTTC.

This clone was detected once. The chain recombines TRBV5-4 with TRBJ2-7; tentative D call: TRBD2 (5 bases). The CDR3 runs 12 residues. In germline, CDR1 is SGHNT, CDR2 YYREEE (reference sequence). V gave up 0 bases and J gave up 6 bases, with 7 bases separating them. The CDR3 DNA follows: TGTGCCAGCAGCTTGGACAGCGGCGAGCAGTACTTC. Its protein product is CASSLDSGEQYF.

As DNA, the CDR3 is TGTGCCAGCAGCCCCTCCGGGACACCGAACACTGAAGCTTTCTTT. Its protein is CASSPSGTPNTEAFF. The rearrangement uses TRBV7-8 and TRBJ1-1; possibly TRBD1 for D (6 bases). The CDR3 consists of 15 residues. The germline V gene encodes CDR1 SGHVS and CDR2 FQNEAQ. V lost 5 bases and J 1 base, leaving 14 bases between the germline ends.

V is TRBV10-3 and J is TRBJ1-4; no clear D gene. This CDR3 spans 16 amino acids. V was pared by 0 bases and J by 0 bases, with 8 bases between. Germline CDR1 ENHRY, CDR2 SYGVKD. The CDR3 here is CAISESTGATNEKLFF. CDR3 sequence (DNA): TGTGCCATCAGTGAGTCGACCGGAGCAACTAATGAAAAACTGTTTTTT.

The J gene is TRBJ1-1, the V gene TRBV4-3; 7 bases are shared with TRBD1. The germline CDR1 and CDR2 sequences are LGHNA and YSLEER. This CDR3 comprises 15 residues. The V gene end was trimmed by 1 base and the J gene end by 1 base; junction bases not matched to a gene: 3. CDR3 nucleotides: TGCGCCAGCAGCCAAGTGAAGGGGGCGAACACTGAAGCTTTCTTT. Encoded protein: CASSQVKGANTEAFF.

The CDR3 nucleotides are TGCAGCGTTGATTTGGTTAGCTATGGCTACACCTTC. Translating it yields CSVDLVSYGYTF. The chain recombines TRBV29-1 with TRBJ1-2; D remains unclear. Germline V gene sequence: CDR1 SQVTM, CDR2 ANQGSEA. The CDR3 has 12 amino acids. Trimming removed 3 bases from V and 4 bases from J, with 9 bases in between. The whole variable domain, remainder taken from reference TRBV29-1 and TRBJ1-2, is SAVISQKPSRDICQRGTSLTIQCQVDSQVTMMFWYRQQPGQSLTLIATANQGSEATYESGFVIDKFPISRPNLTFSTLTVSNMSPEDSSIYLCSVDLVSYGYTFGSGTRLTVV.

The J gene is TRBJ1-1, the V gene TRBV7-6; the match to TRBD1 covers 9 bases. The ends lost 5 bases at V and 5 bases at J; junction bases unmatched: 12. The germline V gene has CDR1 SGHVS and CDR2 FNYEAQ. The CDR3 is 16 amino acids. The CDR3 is CASSPWTGDLSTEAFF. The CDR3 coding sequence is TGTGCCAGCAGCCCGTGGACAGGGGACCTTAGTACTGAAGCTTTCTTT.

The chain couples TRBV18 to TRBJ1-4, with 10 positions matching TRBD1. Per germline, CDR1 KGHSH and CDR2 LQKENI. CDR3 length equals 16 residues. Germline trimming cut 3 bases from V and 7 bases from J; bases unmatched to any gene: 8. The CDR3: CASSPWDRGVGEKLFF. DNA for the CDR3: TGTGCCAGCTCACCCTGGGACAGGGGCGTCGGTGAAAAACTGTTTTTT.

The CDR3 DNA reads TGCAGTGCTCGCCGGACAGTTGAAGCTTTCTTT. Translation: CSARRTVEAFF. The chain is built from TRBV20-1 and TRBJ1-1, with a possible D match to TRBD1 (6 bases). The germline gives CDR1 DFQATT, CDR2 SNEGSKA (reference sequence). CDR3 length: 11 amino acids. Trimming removed 5 bases from V and 7 bases from J, with 11 bases in between.

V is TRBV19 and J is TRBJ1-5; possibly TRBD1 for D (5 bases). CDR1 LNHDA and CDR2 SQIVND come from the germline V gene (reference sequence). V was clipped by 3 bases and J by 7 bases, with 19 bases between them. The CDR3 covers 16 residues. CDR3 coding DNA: TGTGCCAGTAGTATCGCCGAACCCAGGGAGGTGCAGCCCCAGCATTTT. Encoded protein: CASSIAEPREVQPQHF.

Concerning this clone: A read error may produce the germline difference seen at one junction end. The DNA of the CDR3 is TGTGCCAGCAGCTGGGAGACAGGGAGGAAAAACACTGAAGTTTTCTTT. Protein sequence: CASSWETGRKNTEVFF. The rearrangement links TRBV5-4 to TRBJ1-1, with 7 bases matching TRBD1. The V gene's germline CDR1 is SGHNT and CDR2 YYREEE (reference sequence). This CDR3 contains 16 residues.

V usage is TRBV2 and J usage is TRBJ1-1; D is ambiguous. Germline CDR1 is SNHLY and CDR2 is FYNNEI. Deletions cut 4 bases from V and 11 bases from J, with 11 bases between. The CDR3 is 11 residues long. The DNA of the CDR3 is TGTGCCAGCAGTGGGGAGGGCGGGGCTTTCTTT. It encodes CASSGEGGAFF.

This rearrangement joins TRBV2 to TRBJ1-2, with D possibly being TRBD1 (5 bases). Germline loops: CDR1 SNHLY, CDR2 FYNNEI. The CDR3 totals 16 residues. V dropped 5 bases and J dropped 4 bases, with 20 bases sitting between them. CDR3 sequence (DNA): TGTGCCAGCAGTCAGGACTCTGGGGGGTCGGTCTATGGCTACACCTTC. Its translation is CASSQDSGGSVYGYTF.

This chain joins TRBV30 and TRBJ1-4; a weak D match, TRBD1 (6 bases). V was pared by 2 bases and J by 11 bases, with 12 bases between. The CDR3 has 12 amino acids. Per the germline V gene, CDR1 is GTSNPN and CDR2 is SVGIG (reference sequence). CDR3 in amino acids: CAWSTGLRKLFF. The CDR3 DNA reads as TGTGCCTGGAGTACAGGGTTGCGGAAACTGTTTTTT.